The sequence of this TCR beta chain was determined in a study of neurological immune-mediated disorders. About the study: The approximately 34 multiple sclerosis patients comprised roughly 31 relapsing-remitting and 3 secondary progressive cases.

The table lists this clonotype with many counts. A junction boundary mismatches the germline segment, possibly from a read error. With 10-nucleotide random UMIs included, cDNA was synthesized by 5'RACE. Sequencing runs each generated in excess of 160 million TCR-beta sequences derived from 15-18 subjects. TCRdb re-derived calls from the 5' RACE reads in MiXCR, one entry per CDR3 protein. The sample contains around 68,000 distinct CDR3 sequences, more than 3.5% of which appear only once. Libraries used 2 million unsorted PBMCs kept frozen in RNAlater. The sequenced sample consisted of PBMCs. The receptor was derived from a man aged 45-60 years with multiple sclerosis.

The CDR3 nucleotides read TGTGCCAGCAGCCCCCTAGCAGTGATTGGTAAAATAATTTTT. Translated: CASSPLAVIGKIIF. The chain has TRBV5-6 and TRBJ2-3; weak D call: TRBD2 (5 bases). Per germline, CDR1 SGHDT and CDR2 YYEEEE. There are 14 residues in the CDR3.